This T cell receptor beta chain was profiled in a study of blood T cell repertoires in COVID-19. Some clones are missing from TCRdb's copy, which holds only in-frame ones; the method was immunoSEQ multiplex PCR. This sample has around 260,000 clones, with 90% found just once. Recovered participants had two consecutive negative NP/OP PCR tests, healthcare professional clearance, or symptom resolution. This clone was observed a few times. V lost 4 bases to trimming and J lost 4 bases, with 11 bases between them. CDR3 length equals 13 residues. CDR1 is SGHRS, CDR2 YFSETQ, per germline. Sequences were obtained from PBMCs or T cells enriched from blood (not recorded which). The gene calls are TRBV5-1 and TRBJ1-1; weak D call: TRBD1 (5 bases). The origin of this receptor is a woman in her thirties who had recovered from COVID-19. This CDR3 is CASSARVLTEAFF. The CDR3 DNA is TGCGCCAGCAGCGCCAGGGTTCTCACTGAAGCTTTCTTT.